Following are 27 T cell receptor beta chains from one sample sequenced in a study of graft-versus-host responses after intestinal transplantation. No cognate antigen is known for these TCRs. Only in-frame clones appear in the TCRdb table, and some are missing; sequencing was by immunoSEQ multiplex PCR. Of around 84,000 clones in the sample, 80% to 85% were seen once. Material: unstimulated CD8+ T cells sorted from spleen or lymph node cells, obtained before intestinal transplant. Receptor source: a human donor who received an intestinal transplant.

The rearrangement joins TRBV7-9 to TRBJ1-2; the D is unclear. Per the germline V gene, CDR1 is SEHNR and CDR2 is FQNEAQ (reference sequence). There are 14 residues in the CDR3. Trimming removed 5 bases at V and 0 bases at J, with 10 bases between. The CDR3 DNA follows: TGTGCCAGCAGCCTAAGGAGTTCTAACTATGGCTACACCTTC. This codes for CASSLRSSNYGYTF.

This sequence joins TRBV4-1 and TRBJ1-4, with D hard to call. The CDR3 is 16 residues long. Per germline, CDR1 MGHRA and CDR2 YSYEKL. Between the trimmed V and J ends, which lost 4 bases and 0 bases, there was a span of 12 bases. The CDR3 coding sequence is TGCGCCAGCAGCCCGTACCTCGATACAACTAATGAAAAACTGTTTTTT. It encodes CASSPYLDTTNEKLFF.

In its sample, this clone was seen a few times. The V gene is TRBV7-3, the J gene TRBJ2-3; the D gene is possibly TRBD1 (5 bases). CDR1 is SGHTA and CDR2 is FQGTGA in the germline V gene. The CDR3 extends over 13 amino acids. V was pared by 5 bases and J by 2 bases, with 8 bases between. The CDR3 protein is CASSPDNTDTQYF. DNA of the CDR3: TGTGCCAGCAGCCCGGACAACACAGATACGCAGTATTTT.

The chain recombines TRBV7-6 with TRBJ2-1; D not resolved. Trimming removed 4 bases at V and 2 bases at J, with 3 bases between. The CDR3 spans 12 residues. The germline CDR1 and CDR2 sequences are SGHVS and FNYEAQ. CDR3 coding DNA: TGTGCCAGCAGCTCGGCCTACAATGAGCAGTTCTTC. It encodes CASSSAYNEQFF. The whole variable domain, remainder taken from reference TRBV7-6 and TRBJ2-1, is GAGVSQSPRYKVTKRGQDVALRCDPISGHVSLYWYRQALGQGPEFLTYFNYEAQQDKSGLPNDRFSAERPEGSISTLTIQRTEQRDSAMYRCASSSAYNEQFFGPGTRLTVL.

The V gene is TRBV2, the J gene TRBJ1-2, with D unresolved. The germline CDR1 and CDR2 sequences are SNHLY and FYNNEI. This CDR3 region has 12 residues. The V and J ends lost 6 bases and 2 bases respectively, with 7 bases between them. Written as DNA, the CDR3 is TGTGCCAGCAGGTACCAGAACTATGGCTACACCTTC. This gives the protein CASRYQNYGYTF. Based on the CDR3 plus reference TRBV2 and TRBJ1-2, the full variable domain is EPEVTQTPSHQVTQMGQEVILRCVPISNHLYFYWYRQILGQKVEFLVSFYNNEISEKSEIFDDQFSVERPDGSNFTLKIRSTKLEDSAMYFCASRYQNYGYTFGSGTRLTVV.

J is TRBJ2-1 and V is TRBV28; 7 bases agree with TRBD2. Germline CDR1 is MDHEN and CDR2 is SYDVKM. The CDR3 spans 15 residues. V was pared by 5 bases and J by 2 bases, with 6 bases of the junction left unmatched. The CDR3 sequence: CASSDKRGTYNEQFF. CDR3 sequence (DNA): TGTGCCAGCAGTGATAAGCGGGGTACCTACAATGAGCAGTTCTTC.

The rearrangement links TRBV5-6 to TRBJ1-1, with D possibly matching TRBD1 (5 bases). The germline CDR1 and CDR2 sequences are SGHDT and YYEEEE. Trimming cost V 0 bases and J 5 bases, with 11 bases left between them. The CDR3 covers 14 residues. CDR3 sequence: CASSLGLGGTEAFF. Written as DNA, the CDR3 is TGTGCCAGCAGCTTGGGGTTGGGGGGAACTGAAGCTTTCTTT. Filled out from reference TRBV5-6 and TRBJ1-1, the complete variable domain reads DAGVTQSPTHLIKTRGQQVTLRCSPKSGHDTVSWYQQALGQGPQFIFQYYEEEERQRGNFPDRFSGHQFPNYSSELNVNALLLGDSALYLCASSLGLGGTEAFFGQGTRLTVV.

V usage is TRBV6-1 and J usage is TRBJ2-7; 9 nucleotides align to TRBD1. Germline CDR1 MNHNS, CDR2 SASEGT. Trimming took 10 bases from V and 3 from J; bases not matched to a gene: 7. This CDR3 region has 13 residues. CDR3 residues: CATKTGGFYEQYF. CDR3 DNA: TGTGCCACCAAAACAGGGGGCTTCTACGAGCAGTACTTC.

J is TRBJ1-2 and V is TRBV6-5; no clear D. The CDR3 sequence is 15 residues long. CDR1 is MNHEY and CDR2 is SVGAGI in the germline V gene. Trimming shortened V by 0 bases and J by 3 bases, and 11 bases separated the two germline ends. This CDR3 is CASSYSYSRDYGYTF. The CDR3 DNA sequence: TGTGCCAGCAGTTACTCCTACTCCCGGGACTATGGCTACACCTTC.

With regard to this clone: One junction end disagrees with the germline gene, perhaps due to a read error. The rearrangement joins TRBV9 to TRBJ2-5; 7 bases align to TRBD2. Per germline, CDR1 SGDLS and CDR2 YYNGEE. The CDR3 is 15 amino acids. Here the CDR3 reads CARSVATGGGETQYF. In DNA, the CDR3 is TGTGCCCGCAGCGTAGCTACGGGGGGAGGGGAGACCCAGTACTTC.

This clone was picked up a small number of times. The chain uses TRBV10-3 and TRBJ2-7, with 10 nucleotides matching TRBD2. The germline CDR1 and CDR2 sequences are ENHRY and SYGVKD. The CDR3 loop spans 17 amino acids. Trimming at V came to 6 bases and at J to 0 bases, leaving 11 bases not matched to a gene. The CDR3 nucleotides are TGTGCCATCAGCTATCGCCTAGCGGGAGCTCCCTCCTACGAGCAGTACTTC. This gives the protein CAISYRLAGAPSYEQYF.

V is TRBV11-3 and J is TRBJ2-1; either TRBD1 or TRBD2 may fit D (6 bases each). The CDR3 has 14 amino acids. V lost 1 base, J lost 6 bases, and 10 bases lay in between. The germline V gene encodes CDR1 SGHNT and CDR2 YENEEA. CDR3 amino acids: CASSLGGGGNEQFF. Here the CDR3 DNA reads TGTGCCAGCAGCTTAGGAGGGGGAGGCAATGAGCAGTTCTTC.

The chain recombines TRBV6-1 with TRBJ2-4; 9 bases match TRBD2. CDR3 length equals 14 residues. CDR1 is MNHNS, CDR2 SASEGT, per germline. V shed 6 bases, J shed 7 bases, and the junction held 7 bases outside the gene matches. This chain's CDR3 is CASRSSSGINIQYF. The CDR3 DNA follows: TGTGCCAGCAGGTCCTCTAGCGGGATCAACATTCAGTACTTC.

This chain joins TRBV18 and TRBJ2-1; D call uncertain. This CDR3 is 14 amino acids long. Trimming took 2 bases from V and 0 from J, leaving 5 bases between them. Germline V gene data show CDR1 as KGHSH and CDR2 as LQKENI. The CDR3 DNA follows: TGTGCCAGCTCACCAGTGAGCTCCTACAATGAGCAGTTCTTC. It codes for CASSPVSSYNEQFF.

This chain links TRBV27 with TRBJ2-4, with D tentatively TRBD1 (6 bases). The CDR3 extends over 13 amino acids. Trimming took 10 bases from V and 8 from J, leaving 18 bases between them. Germline-derived CDR1 and CDR2 are MNHEY and SMNVEV (reference sequence). CDR3 nucleotides: TGTGCCACCGGCGCGAGGGGGTCGGACATTCAGTACTTC. It is translated as CATGARGSDIQYF.

The V gene is TRBV10-3, the J gene TRBJ2-5; D is ambiguous. The CDR3 extends over 11 amino acids. In germline, CDR1 is ENHRY, CDR2 SYGVKD. V was cut by 8 bases and J by 1 base, with 5 bases left in between. Here the CDR3 reads CAIQGQETQYF. The CDR3, as DNA: TGTGCCATCCAAGGCCAAGAGACCCAGTACTTC.

This clone has a handful of counts. The rearrangement uses TRBV2 and TRBJ2-7, with TRBD2 identical over 13 bases. With 4 bases clipped from V and 3 bases from J, the junction kept 0 bases outside the gene matches. Germline assignment: CDR1 SNHLY and CDR2 FYNNEI. The CDR3 runs to 14 residues. The CDR3 loop is CASSGLAGGYEQYF. The DNA for the CDR3 is TGTGCCAGCAGTGGACTAGCGGGGGGCTACGAGCAGTACTTC.

Comments on this clone: Different DNA sequences within this sample yield the same CDR3. This sequence joins TRBV10-3 and TRBJ2-5, with 13 bases identical to TRBD2. The length of the CDR3 is 18 residues. Germline CDR1 is ENHRY and CDR2 is SYGVKD. V was clipped by 2 bases and J by 5 bases; unmatched bases: 11. The CDR3 here is CAISEAGPGLAGLETQYF. The CDR3 nucleotides are TGTGCCATCAGTGAGGCAGGTCCGGGACTAGCGGGATTGGAGACCCAGTACTTC.

In the case of this clone: The DNA is omitted, as the CDR3 cannot be located on it reliably, and the CDR3 follows TCRdb's listing. Here the CDR3 reads CGLLGTANYGCTF. The genes are TRBV2 and TRBJ1-2; the D segment call TRBD1 is taken from the table without a DNA check. Inclusive of both ends, the CDR3 amounts to 13 amino acids. Germline CDR1 is SNHLY and CDR2 is FYNNEI.

This clone was picked up one time. The V gene is TRBV29-1, the J gene TRBJ1-2, with D hard to call. The CDR3 contains 13 residues. The germline V and J ends were trimmed by 5 bases and 3 bases, with 13 bases remaining between them. Germline loops: CDR1 SQVTM, CDR2 ANQGSEA. CDR3 amino acids: CSVLDGTHYGYTF. CDR3 bases: TGCAGCGTTCTTGACGGCACTCACTATGGCTACACCTTC.

DNA of the CDR3: TGTGCCAGCTCTCACGGGACTAGAGAGTTCTTC. Translation gives CASSHGTREFF. V and J are TRBV18 and TRBJ2-1; 8 nucleotides agree with TRBD2. The CDR3 is 11 residues long. CDR1 and CDR2 (germline): KGHSH, LQKENI. The ends lost 6 bases at V and 14 bases at J; junction bases unmatched: 6.

V usage is TRBV4-1 and J usage is TRBJ2-2; D unclear. Germline CDR1 MGHRA, CDR2 YSYEKL. V was shortened by 1 base and J by 3 bases, with 6 bases between the two germline ends. This CDR3 contains 14 residues. The CDR3 sequence is CASSQGHYTGELFF. The CDR3 nucleotides are TGCGCCAGCAGCCAAGGACATTACACCGGGGAGCTGTTTTTT.

This chain joins TRBV14 and TRBJ2-1; D possibly corresponds to TRBD1 (5 bases). Germline CDR1 and CDR2: SGHDN and FVKESK. V dropped 4 bases and J dropped 6 bases, with 16 bases sitting between them. The CDR3 is 15 amino acids. Here the CDR3 reads CASSPIQESLNEQFF. The CDR3 nucleotides read TGTGCCAGCAGCCCCATACAGGAGAGCCTCAATGAGCAGTTCTTC.

The chain uses TRBV5-4 and TRBJ2-3, with D tentatively TRBD2 (5 bases). CDR1 and CDR2 (germline): SGHNT, YYREEE (reference sequence). Between the trimmed V and J ends, which lost 0 bases and 0 bases, there was a span of 14 bases. This CDR3 contains 17 residues. The CDR3 coding sequence is TGTGCCAGCAGCTTGGCCGGACTTGTTGGAAGCACAGATACGCAGTATTTT. It translates to CASSLAGLVGSTDTQYF.

This chain uses TRBV5-1 with TRBJ2-7; 7 bases line up with TRBD1. Germline CDR1 reads SGHRS; CDR2 reads YFSETQ. V was clipped by 4 bases and J by 2 bases; unmatched bases: 9. The CDR3 is 15 amino acids. CDR3 residues: CASSDGTEPAYEQYF. As DNA, the CDR3 is TGCGCCAGCAGCGACGGGACAGAACCCGCCTACGAGCAGTACTTC.

The J gene is TRBJ1-2, the V gene TRBV19, with D perhaps matching TRBD1 (6 bases). CDR1 and CDR2 (germline): LNHDA, SQIVND (reference sequence). This CDR3 is built from 21 residues. The V end lost 7 bases, the J end lost 0 bases, and 33 bases lay between the germline ends. The CDR3 loop reads CASTALHRERRETGANYGYTF. CDR3 bases: TGTGCCAGTACCGCGCTTCACAGGGAAAGAAGGGAAACGGGGGCTAACTATGGCTACACCTTC.

V and J are TRBV6-4 and TRBJ2-1; 10 positions match TRBD2. This CDR3 contains 16 residues. Unmatched junction bases numbered 6, after V lost 0 bases and J lost 7 bases. The germline V gene has CDR1 MRHNA and CDR2 SNTAGT. The CDR3 region has the DNA TGTGCCAGCAGTGACTCGGGTAGCGGGGGGTGGAATGAGCAGTTCTTC. It is translated as CASSDSGSGGWNEQFF.